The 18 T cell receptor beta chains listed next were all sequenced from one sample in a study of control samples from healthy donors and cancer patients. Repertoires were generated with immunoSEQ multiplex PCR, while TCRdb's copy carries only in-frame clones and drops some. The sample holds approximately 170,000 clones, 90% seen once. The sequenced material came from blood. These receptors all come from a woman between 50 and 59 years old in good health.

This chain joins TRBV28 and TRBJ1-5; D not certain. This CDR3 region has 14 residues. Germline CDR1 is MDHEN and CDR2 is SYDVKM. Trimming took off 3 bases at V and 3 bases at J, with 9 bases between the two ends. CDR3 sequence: CASSFIRFNQPQHF. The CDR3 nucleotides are TGTGCCAGCAGTTTTATACGGTTCAATCAGCCCCAGCATTTT.

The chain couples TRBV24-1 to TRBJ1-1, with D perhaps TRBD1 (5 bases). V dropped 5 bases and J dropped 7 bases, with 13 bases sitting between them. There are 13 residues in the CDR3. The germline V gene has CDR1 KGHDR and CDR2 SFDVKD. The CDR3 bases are TGTGCCACCAGTGGGGGGTGGTTAGATGAAGCTTTCTTT. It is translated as CATSGGWLDEAFF.

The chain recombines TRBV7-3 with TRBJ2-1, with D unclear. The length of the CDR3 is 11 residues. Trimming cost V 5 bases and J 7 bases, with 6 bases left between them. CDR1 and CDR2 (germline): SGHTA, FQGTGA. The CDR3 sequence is CASSLANEQFF. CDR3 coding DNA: TGTGCCAGCAGCCTGGCAAATGAGCAGTTCTTC.

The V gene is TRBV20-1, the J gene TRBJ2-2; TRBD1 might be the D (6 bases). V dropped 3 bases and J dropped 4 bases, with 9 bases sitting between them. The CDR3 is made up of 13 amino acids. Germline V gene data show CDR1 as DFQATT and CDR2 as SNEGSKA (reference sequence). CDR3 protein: CSASHRATGELFF. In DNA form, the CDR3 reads TGCAGTGCTAGTCACAGGGCCACCGGGGAGCTGTTTTTT.

The CDR3 here is CASSLASGKGTDEQYF. DNA of the CDR3: TGTGCCAGCAGCTTAGCCTCAGGGAAGGGTACAGACGAGCAGTACTTC. This chain joins TRBV7-6 and TRBJ2-7, with D perhaps TRBD1 (5 bases). Germline V gene sequence: CDR1 SGHVS, CDR2 FNYEAQ. The V gene lost 0 bases and the J gene lost 5 bases, with 17 bases spanning the gap. The length of the CDR3 is 16 residues.

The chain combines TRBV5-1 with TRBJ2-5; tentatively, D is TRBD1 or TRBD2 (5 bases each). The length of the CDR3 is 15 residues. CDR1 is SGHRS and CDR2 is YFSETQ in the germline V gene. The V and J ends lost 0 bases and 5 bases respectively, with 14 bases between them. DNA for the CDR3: TGCGCCAGCAGCTTGGACGCGACGGGGCGGGAGACCCAGTACTTC. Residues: CASSLDATGRETQYF.

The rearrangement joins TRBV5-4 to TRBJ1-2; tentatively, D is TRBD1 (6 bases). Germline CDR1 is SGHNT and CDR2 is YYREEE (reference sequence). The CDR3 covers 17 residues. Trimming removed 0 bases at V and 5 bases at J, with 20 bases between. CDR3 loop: CASSLGTGSSLGYGYTF. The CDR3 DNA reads TGTGCCAGCAGCTTGGGTACAGGGTCCAGCCTGGGGTATGGCTACACCTTC.

The DNA for the CDR3 is TGTGCCAGCAGTTTGTCCGATCTATACGGGGCCAAAGGGTACTTC. It encodes CASSLSDLYGAKGYF. The chain couples TRBV6-2 or TRBV6-3 to TRBJ2-7; possibly TRBD1 or TRBD2 for D (5 bases each). CDR1 is MNHEY and CDR2 is SVGEGT in the germline V gene. The CDR3 runs to 15 residues. Trimming took 4 bases from V and 12 from J, leaving 25 bases between them.

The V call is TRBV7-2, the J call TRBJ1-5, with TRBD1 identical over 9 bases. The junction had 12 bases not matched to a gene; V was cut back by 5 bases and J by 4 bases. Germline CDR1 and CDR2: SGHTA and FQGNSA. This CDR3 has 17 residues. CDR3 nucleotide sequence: TGTGCCAGCAGCCCCGGGACAGGGCCCTCTGCTAATCAGCCCCAGCATTTT. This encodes CASSPGTGPSANQPQHF.

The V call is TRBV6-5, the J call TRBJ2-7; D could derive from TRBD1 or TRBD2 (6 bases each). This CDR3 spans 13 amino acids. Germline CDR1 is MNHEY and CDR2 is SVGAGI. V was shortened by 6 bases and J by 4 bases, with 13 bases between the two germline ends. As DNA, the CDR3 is TGTGCCAGCAGGTCCGGGGGCAGGTACGAGCAGTACTTC. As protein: CASRSGGRYEQYF.

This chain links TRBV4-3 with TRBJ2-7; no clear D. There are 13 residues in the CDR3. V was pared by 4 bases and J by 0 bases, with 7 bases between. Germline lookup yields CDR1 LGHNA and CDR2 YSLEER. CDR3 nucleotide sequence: TGCGCCAGCAGCCCCGGGCCCTCCTACGAGCAGTACTTC. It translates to CASSPGPSYEQYF.

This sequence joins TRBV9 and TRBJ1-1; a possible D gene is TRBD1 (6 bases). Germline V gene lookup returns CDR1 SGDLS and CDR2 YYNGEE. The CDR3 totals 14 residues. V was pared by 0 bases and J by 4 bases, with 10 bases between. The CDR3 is CASSVAGASTEAFF. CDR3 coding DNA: TGTGCCAGCAGCGTAGCAGGGGCGTCCACTGAAGCTTTCTTT.

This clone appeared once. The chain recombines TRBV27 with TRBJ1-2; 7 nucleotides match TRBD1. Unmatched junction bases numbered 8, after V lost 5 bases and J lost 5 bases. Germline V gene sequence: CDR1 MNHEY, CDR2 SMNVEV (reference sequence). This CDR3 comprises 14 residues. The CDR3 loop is CASSPRDSPYGYTF. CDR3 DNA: TGTGCCAGCAGTCCAAGGGACAGCCCATATGGCTACACCTTC.

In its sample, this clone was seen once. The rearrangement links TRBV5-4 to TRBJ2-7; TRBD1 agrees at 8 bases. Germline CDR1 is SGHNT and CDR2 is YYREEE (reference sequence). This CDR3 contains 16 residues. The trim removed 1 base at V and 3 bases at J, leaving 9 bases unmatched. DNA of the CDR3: TGTGCCAGCAGCTTGCTATCGGGACAGGAAGGCTACGAGCAGTACTTC. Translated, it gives CASSLLSGQEGYEQYF.

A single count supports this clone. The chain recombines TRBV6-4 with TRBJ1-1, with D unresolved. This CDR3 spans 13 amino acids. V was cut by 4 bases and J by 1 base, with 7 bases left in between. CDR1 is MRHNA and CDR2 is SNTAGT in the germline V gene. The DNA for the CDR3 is TGTGCCAGCAGTGTATCGCGGAACACTGAAGCTTTCTTT. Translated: CASSVSRNTEAFF.

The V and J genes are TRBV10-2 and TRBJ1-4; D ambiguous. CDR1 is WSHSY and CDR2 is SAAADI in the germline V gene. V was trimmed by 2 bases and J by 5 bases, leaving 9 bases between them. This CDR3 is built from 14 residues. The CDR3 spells CASSEGSLNEKLFF. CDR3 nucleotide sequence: TGCGCCAGCAGTGAGGGCAGCTTAAATGAAAAACTGTTTTTT.

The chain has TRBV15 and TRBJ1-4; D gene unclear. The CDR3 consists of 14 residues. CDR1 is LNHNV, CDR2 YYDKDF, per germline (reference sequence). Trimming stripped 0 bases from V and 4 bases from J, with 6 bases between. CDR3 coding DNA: TGTGCCACCAGCAGAGACAGGATTAATGAAAAACTGTTTTTT. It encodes CATSRDRINEKLFF. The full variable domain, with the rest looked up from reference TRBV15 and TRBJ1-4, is DAMVIQNPRYQVTQFGKPVTLSCSQTLNHNVMYWYQQKSSQAPKLLFHYYDKDFNNEADTPDNFQSRRPNTSFCFLDIRSPGLGDTAMYLCATSRDRINEKLFFGSGTQLSVL.

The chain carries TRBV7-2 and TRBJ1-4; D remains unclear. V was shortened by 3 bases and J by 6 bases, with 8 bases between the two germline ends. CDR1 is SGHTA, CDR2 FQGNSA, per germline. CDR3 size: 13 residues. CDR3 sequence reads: CASSLQVYEKLFF. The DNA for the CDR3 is TGTGCCAGCAGCTTGCAGGTTTATGAAAAACTGTTTTTT. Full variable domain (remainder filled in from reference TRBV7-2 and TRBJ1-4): GAGVSQSPSNKVTEKGKDVELRCDPISGHTALYWYRQSLGQGLEFLIYFQGNSAPDKSGLPSDRFSAERTGGSVSTLTIQRTQQEDSAVYLCASSLQVYEKLFFGSGTQLSVL.